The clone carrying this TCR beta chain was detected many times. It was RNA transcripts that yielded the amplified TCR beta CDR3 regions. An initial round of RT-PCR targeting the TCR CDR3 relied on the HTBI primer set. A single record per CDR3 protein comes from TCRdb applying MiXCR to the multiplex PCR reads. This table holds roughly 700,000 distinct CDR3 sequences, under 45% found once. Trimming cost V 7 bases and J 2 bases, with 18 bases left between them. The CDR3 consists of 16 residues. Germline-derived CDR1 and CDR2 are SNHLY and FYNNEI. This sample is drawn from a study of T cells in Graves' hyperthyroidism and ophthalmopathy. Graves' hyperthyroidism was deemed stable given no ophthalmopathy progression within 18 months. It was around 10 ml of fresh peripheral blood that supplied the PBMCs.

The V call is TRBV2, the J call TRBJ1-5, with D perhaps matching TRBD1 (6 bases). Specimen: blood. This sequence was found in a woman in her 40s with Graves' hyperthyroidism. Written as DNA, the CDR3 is TGTGCCAGCATTCTGGACAGCTCCTCCGGCAATCAGCCCCAGCATTTT. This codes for CASILDSSSGNQPQHF. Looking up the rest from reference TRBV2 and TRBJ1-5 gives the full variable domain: EPEVTQTPSHQVTQMGQEVILRCVPISNHLYFYWYRQILGQKVEFLVSFYNNEISEKSEIFDDQFSVERPDGSNFTLKIRSTKLEDSAMYFCASILDSSSGNQPQHFGDGTRLSIL.